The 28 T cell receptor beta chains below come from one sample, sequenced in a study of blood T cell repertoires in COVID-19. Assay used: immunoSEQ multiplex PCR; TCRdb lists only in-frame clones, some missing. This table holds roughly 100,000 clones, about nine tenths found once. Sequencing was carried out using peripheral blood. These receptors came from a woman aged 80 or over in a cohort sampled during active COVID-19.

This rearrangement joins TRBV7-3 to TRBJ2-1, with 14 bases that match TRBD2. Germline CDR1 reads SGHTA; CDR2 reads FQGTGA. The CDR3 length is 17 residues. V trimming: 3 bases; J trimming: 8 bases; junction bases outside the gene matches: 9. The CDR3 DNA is TGTGCCAGCAGCTTCCTGACTAGCGGGGGGGTCTCAGATGAGCAGTTCTTC. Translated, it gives CASSFLTSGGVSDEQFF.

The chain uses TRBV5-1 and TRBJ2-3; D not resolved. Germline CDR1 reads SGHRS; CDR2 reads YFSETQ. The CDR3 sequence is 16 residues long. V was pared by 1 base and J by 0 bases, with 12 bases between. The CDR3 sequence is CASSLLTRGSTDTQYF. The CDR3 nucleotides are TGCGCCAGCAGCTTGCTGACCCGAGGAAGCACAGATACGCAGTATTTT.

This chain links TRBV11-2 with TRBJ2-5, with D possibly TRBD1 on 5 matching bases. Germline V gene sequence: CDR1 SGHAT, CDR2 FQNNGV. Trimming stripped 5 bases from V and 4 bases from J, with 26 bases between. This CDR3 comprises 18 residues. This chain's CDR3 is CASSPLFERQQLRETQYF. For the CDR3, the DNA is TGTGCCAGCAGCCCTTTGTTTGAGAGACAGCAACTAAGAGAGACCCAGTACTTC.

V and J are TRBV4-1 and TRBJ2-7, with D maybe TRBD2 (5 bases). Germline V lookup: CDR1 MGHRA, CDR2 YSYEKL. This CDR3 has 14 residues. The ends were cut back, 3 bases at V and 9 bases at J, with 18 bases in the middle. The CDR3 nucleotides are TGCGCCAGCAGCCAGCAAGCCGACTATCGGGTGCAGTACTTC. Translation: CASSQQADYRVQYF.

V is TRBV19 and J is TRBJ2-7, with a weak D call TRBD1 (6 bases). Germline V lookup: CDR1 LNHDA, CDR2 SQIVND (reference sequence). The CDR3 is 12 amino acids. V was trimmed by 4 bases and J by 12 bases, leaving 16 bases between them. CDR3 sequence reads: CASSNLDSITYF. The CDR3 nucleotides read TGTGCCAGTAGTAACTTGGACAGTATTACGTACTTC. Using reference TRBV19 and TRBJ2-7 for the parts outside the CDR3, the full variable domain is DGGITQSPKYLFRKEGQNVTLSCEQNLNHDAMYWYRQDPGQGLRLIYYSQIVNDFQKGDIAEGYSVSREKKESFPLTVTSAQKNPTAFYLCASSNLDSITYFGPGTRLTVT.

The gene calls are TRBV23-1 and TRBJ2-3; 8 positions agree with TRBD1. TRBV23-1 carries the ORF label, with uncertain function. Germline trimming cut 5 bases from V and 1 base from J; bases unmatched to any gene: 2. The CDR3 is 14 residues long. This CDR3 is CASSGTGGTDTQYF. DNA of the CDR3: TGCGCCAGCAGTGGGACAGGTGGCACAGATACGCAGTATTTT.

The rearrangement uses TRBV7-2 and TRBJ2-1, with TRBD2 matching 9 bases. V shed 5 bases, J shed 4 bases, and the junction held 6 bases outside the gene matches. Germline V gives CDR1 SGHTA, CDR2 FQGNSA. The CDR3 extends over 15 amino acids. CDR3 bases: TGTGCCAGCAGCCCCGTAGCGGGGGTTTACAATGAGCAGTTCTTC. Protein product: CASSPVAGVYNEQFF.

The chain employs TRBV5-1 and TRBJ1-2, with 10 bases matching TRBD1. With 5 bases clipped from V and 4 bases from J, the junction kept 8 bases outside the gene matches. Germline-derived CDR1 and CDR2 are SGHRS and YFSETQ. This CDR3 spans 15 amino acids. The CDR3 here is CASSPGQGVVYGYTF. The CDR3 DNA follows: TGCGCCAGCAGTCCCGGACAGGGGGTAGTCTATGGCTACACCTTC.

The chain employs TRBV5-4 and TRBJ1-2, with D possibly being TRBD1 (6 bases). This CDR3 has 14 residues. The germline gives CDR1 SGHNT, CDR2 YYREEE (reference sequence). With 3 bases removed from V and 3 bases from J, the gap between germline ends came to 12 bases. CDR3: CASSYAGTHYGYTF. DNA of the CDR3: TGTGCCAGCAGCTATGCCGGGACACACTATGGCTACACCTTC.

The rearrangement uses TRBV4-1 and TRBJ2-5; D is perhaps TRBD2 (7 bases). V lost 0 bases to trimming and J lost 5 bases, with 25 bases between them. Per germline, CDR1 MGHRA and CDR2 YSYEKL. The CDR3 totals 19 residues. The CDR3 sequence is CASSQEGGLGTTLGETQYF. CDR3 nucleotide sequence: TGCGCCAGCAGCCAAGAAGGGGGACTTGGGACTACCCTGGGGGAGACCCAGTACTTC.

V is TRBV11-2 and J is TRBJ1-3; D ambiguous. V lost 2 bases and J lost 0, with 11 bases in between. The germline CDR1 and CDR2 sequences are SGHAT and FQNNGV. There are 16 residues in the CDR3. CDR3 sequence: CASSLNPGLSGNTIYF. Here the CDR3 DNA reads TGTGCCAGCAGCTTAAATCCGGGTCTCTCTGGAAACACCATATATTTT.

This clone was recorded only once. CDR3 DNA: TGTGCCAGCTCATTCGGACTATCTGACGAGCAGTTCTTC. It codes for CASSFGLSDEQFF. V is TRBV18 and J is TRBJ2-1; D is perhaps TRBD2 (6 bases). The CDR3 totals 13 residues. V gave up 5 bases and J gave up 10 bases, with 15 bases separating them. Germline V gene sequence: CDR1 KGHSH, CDR2 LQKENI.

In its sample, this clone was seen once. In DNA, the CDR3 is TGTGCCTGGAATACAGGGGGCATTTTTAACTATGGCTACACCTTC. Translating it yields CAWNTGGIFNYGYTF. The genes are TRBV30 and TRBJ1-2; 9 bases match TRBD1. The CDR3 has 15 residues. Germline values: CDR1 GTSNPN, CDR2 SVGIG (reference sequence). The V segment lost 4 bases and the J segment 1 base; nucleotides outside the gene matches: 7.

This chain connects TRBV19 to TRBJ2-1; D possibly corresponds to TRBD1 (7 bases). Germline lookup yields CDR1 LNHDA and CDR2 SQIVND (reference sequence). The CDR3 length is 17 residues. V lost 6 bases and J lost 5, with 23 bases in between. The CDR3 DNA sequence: TGTGCCAGTAGCTCGGTAATGGGGGGACAGCCGAACAATGAGCAGTTCTTC. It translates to CASSSVMGGQPNNEQFF.

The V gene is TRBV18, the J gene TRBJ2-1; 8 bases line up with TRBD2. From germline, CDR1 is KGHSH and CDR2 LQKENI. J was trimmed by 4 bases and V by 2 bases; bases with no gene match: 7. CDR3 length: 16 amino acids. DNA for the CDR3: TGTGCCAGCTCACCAGTTTCAGCGGGAGCGTACAATGAGCAGTTCTTC. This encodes CASSPVSAGAYNEQFF. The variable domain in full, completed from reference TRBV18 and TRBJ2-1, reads NAGVMQNPRHLVRRRGQEARLRCSPMKGHSHVYWYRQLPEEGLKFMVYLQKENIIDESGMPKERFSAEFPKEGPSILRIQQVVRGDSAAYFCASSPVSAGAYNEQFFGPGTRLTVL.

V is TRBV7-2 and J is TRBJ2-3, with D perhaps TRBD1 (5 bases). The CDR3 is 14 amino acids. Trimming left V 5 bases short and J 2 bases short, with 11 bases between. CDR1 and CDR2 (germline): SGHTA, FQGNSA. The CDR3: CASSTDRNTDTQYF. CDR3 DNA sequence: TGTGCCAGCAGCACAGACAGAAACACAGATACGCAGTATTTT.

CDR3 amino acids: CASSLEAGDRPQPQHF. For the CDR3, the DNA is TGCGCCAGCAGCTTGGAGGCAGGGGACCGTCCTCAGCCCCAGCATTTT. This chain uses TRBV5-1 with TRBJ1-5; TRBD1 might be the D (6 bases). The V gene lost 0 bases and the J gene lost 6 bases, with 16 bases spanning the gap. There are 16 residues in the CDR3. Germline-derived CDR1 and CDR2 are SGHRS and YFSETQ.

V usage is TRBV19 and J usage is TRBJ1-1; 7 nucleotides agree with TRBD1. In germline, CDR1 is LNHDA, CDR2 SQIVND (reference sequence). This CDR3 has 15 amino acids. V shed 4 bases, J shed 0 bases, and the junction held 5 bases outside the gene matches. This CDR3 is CASSTAGTVNTEAFF. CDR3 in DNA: TGTGCCAGTAGTACAGCCGGGACAGTGAACACTGAAGCTTTCTTT.

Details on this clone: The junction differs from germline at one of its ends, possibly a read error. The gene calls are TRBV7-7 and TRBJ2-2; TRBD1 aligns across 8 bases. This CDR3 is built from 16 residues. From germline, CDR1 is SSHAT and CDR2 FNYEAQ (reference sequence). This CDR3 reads CASSPPGQGASGELFF. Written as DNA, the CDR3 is TGTGCTAGCAGCCCCCCCGGGCAGGGGGCTTCCGGGGAGCTGTTTTTT.

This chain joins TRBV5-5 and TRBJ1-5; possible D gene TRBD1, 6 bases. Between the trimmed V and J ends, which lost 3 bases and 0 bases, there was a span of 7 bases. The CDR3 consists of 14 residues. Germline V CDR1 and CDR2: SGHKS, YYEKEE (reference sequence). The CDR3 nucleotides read TGTGCCAGCAGCTGGGACATTAGCAATCAGCCCCAGCATTTT. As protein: CASSWDISNQPQHF.

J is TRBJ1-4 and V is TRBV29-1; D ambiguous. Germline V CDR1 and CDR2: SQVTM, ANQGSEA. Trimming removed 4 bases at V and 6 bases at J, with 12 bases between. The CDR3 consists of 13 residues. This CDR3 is CSVALVPDEKLFF. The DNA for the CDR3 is TGCAGCGTTGCCCTAGTACCAGATGAAAAACTGTTTTTT.

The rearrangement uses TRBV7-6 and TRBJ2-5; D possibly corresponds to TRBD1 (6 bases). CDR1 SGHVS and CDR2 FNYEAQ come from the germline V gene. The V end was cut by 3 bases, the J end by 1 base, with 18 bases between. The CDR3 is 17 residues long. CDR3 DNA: TGTGCCAGCAGCTTCCCAGGGGAGAGACGAATCCAAGAGACCCAGTACTTC. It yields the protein CASSFPGERRIQETQYF. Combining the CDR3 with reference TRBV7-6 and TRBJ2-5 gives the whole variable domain GAGVSQSPRYKVTKRGQDVALRCDPISGHVSLYWYRQALGQGPEFLTYFNYEAQQDKSGLPNDRFSAERPEGSISTLTIQRTEQRDSAMYRCASSFPGERRIQETQYFGPGTRLLVL.

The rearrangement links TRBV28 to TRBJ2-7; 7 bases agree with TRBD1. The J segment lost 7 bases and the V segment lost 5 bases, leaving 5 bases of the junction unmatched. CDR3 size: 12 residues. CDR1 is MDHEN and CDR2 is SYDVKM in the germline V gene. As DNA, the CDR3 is TGTGCCAGCAGTACCCCGACAGGGGAGCAGTACTTC. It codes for CASSTPTGEQYF.

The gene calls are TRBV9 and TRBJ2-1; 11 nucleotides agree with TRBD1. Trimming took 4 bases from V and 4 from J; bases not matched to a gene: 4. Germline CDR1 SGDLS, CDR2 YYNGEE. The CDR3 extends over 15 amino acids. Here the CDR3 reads CASSPGQGVYNEQFF. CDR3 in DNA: TGTGCCAGCAGCCCGGGACAGGGGGTTTACAATGAGCAGTTCTTC.

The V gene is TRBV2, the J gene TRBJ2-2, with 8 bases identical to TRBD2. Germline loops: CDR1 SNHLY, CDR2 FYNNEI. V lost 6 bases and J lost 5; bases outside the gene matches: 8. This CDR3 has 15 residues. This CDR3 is CASRETAGATGELFF. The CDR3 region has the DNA TGTGCCAGCAGGGAAACAGCGGGAGCTACCGGGGAGCTGTTTTTT.

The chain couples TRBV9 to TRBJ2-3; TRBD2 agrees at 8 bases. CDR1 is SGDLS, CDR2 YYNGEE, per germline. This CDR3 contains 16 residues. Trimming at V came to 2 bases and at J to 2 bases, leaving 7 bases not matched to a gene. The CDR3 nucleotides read TGTGCCAGCAGCGTCAACCAGCGGGGGTCCACAGATACGCAGTATTTT. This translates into CASSVNQRGSTDTQYF.

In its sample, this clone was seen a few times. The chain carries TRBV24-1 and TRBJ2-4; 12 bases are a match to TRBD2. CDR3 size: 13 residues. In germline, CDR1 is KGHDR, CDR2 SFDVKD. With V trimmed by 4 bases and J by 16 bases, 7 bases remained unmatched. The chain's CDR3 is CATSEMTSGRLYF. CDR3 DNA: TGTGCCACCAGTGAAATGACTAGCGGGAGATTATACTTC.

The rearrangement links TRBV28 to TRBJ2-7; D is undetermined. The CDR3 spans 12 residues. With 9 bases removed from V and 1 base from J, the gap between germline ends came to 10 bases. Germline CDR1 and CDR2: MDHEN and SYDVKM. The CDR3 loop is CASSERSYEQYF. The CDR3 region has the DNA TGTGCCAGTAGTGAGAGGTCCTACGAGCAGTACTTC. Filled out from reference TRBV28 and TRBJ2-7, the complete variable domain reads DVKVTQSSRYLVKRTGEKVFLECVQDMDHENMFWYRQDPGLGLRLIYFSYDVKMKEKGDIPEGYSVSREKKERFSLILESASTNQTSMYLCASSERSYEQYFGPGTRLTVT.